This T cell receptor (beta chain) was captured by sequencing in a study of cytomegalovirus exposure and HLA in healthy donors. General study findings and limits: In a later analysis, about 17,000 TCR beta sequences were associated with HLA alleles at 0.05 false discovery rate.

It was with 60 Vbeta and 13 Jbeta primers that the PCR ran. Sequencing was performed with immunoSEQ multiplex PCR; in TCRdb, only in-frame clones are kept and a portion is missing. The specimen's table records fewer than 100,000 clones. Germline assignment: CDR1 SQVTM and CDR2 ANQGSEA. The CDR3 loop spans 14 amino acids. Trimming removed 0 bases from V and 6 bases from J; junction bases left unmatched: 7. Points on this clone: Its specificity is not known.

Material: PBMCs. The chain carries TRBV29-1 and TRBJ1-1, with 7 bases identical to TRBD1. The source of this sequence is a young man in good health and CMV-seropositive. The CDR3 sequence is CSVEEGQGVAEAFF. CDR3 nucleotides: TGCAGCGTTGAAGAAGGGCAGGGGGTCGCTGAAGCTTTCTTT.